Each of the 16 T cell receptor beta chains below was sequenced from the same sample in a study of T cell clonality in common variable immunodeficiency. Some clones are missing from TCRdb's copy, which holds only in-frame ones; the method was immunoSEQ multiplex PCR. This repertoire lists tens of thousands of clones without singletons; approximately 9.4% sits in the top ten. Specimen: peripheral blood mononuclear cells. These receptor sequences come from a person aged 18 to 75 in good health.

This clone was picked up many times. Read coverage stops 3 residues before the CDR3 terminus; the germline J gene supplies the remainder. The rearrangement links TRBV2 to TRBJ2-3; 9 bases are a match to TRBD1. With V trimmed by 4 bases and J by 6 bases, 5 bases remained unmatched. The CDR3 runs to 14 residues. The germline CDR1 and CDR2 sequences are SNHLY and FYNNEI. The CDR3 protein is CASSGGQGTDTQYF. The sequenced part of the CDR3 DNA is TGTGCCAGCAGTGGTGGACAGGGGACCGATACG.

This clone was observed many times. The read comes to an end 3 residues before the CDR3 does, leaving the germline J gene to fill in the end. The chain uses TRBV7-3 and TRBJ2-2; 13 bases are a match to TRBD2. Germline values: CDR1 SGHTA, CDR2 FQGTGA. The CDR3 loop spans 17 amino acids. V dropped 4 bases and J dropped 6; count of bases not matched to a gene: 8. The CDR3 loop is CASSSLSGLAGSGELFF. The sequenced CDR3 bases are TGTGCCAGCAGCTCTCTGTCGGGACTAGCGGGATCCGGGGAG.

This clone was observed a few times. The part of the CDR3 DNA that was read is TGTGCCAGCAGCCCAGACCTGACTAGCGTCAATGAC. It yields the protein CASSPDLTSVND. Given in full, the CDR3 is CASSPDLTSVNDYTF. The gene calls are TRBV7-2 and TRBJ1-2; D is ambiguous. The read is 3 residues too short to cover the CDR3 end, so that end is filled in from the germline J gene. The CDR3 has 15 amino acids. Looked up from germline, CDR1 is SGHTA and CDR2 is FQGNSA.

As to this clone: At one end the junction does not follow the germline gene, possibly because of a read error. Read sequence stops 3 residues before the CDR3 end, and the germline J gene provides the missing end. At the DNA level, this CDR3 is encoded by other sequences in the same sample as well. The chain links TRBV13 to TRBJ1-3; maybe TRBD1 (5 bases). The V gene's germline CDR1 is PRHDT and CDR2 FYEKMQ (reference sequence). The CDR3 runs to 15 residues. CDR3 bases read: TGTGCCAGCAGCTTAGGCGGCAGGGTTGGAAACACG. It yields the protein CASSLGGRVGNT. The full-length CDR3 reads as CASSLGGRVGNTIYF.

This clone was detected ten times or more. Read sequence stops 3 residues before the CDR3 end, and the germline J gene provides the missing end. This chain connects TRBV2 to TRBJ2-1; tentative D call: TRBD1 (6 bases). Germline V gives CDR1 SNHLY, CDR2 FYNNEI. V was pared by 7 bases and J by 7 bases, with 11 bases between. The CDR3 is made up of 12 amino acids. The sequenced part of the CDR3 DNA is TGTGCCAGCACGGGAAGGGGGAATGAG. Translating gives CASTGRGNE. The entire CDR3 reads CASTGRGNEQFF.

There are many counts of this clone. Read sequence stops 3 residues before the CDR3 end, and the germline J gene provides the missing end. The rearrangement joins TRBV18 to TRBJ2-7; 7 bases agree with TRBD2. Germline-derived CDR1 and CDR2 are KGHSH and LQKENI. V was clipped by 5 bases and J by 2 bases; unmatched bases: 6. There are 14 residues in the CDR3. This chain's CDR3 is CASSAASGPYEQYF. The CDR3 DNA, read in part, is TGTGCCAGCTCAGCGGCTAGCGGCCCCTACGAG.

This clone occurred many times. The CDR3 end is not reached by the read, which stops 3 residues before it; the germline J gene fills it in. The sample has other DNA sequences that encode this CDR3 too. The genes are TRBV6-1 and TRBJ1-6; D is unclear. This CDR3 spans 16 amino acids. Trimming shortened V by 4 bases and J by 2 bases, and 12 bases separated the two germline ends. Germline assignment: CDR1 MNHNS and CDR2 SASEGT. The CDR3 sequence: CASSARRGTYNSPLHF. Partial CDR3 DNA: TGTGCCAGCAGTGCACGGCGGGGAACCTATAATTCACCC.

This clone was observed at least ten times. The CDR3 end lies 3 residues beyond the end of the read and is filled in from the germline J gene. V and J are TRBV7-9 and TRBJ2-7, with 8 positions matching TRBD1. The trim removed 7 bases at V and 4 bases at J, leaving 6 bases unmatched. Germline CDR1 is SEHNR and CDR2 is FQNEAQ (reference sequence). This CDR3 region has 13 residues. The CDR3 loop reads CASTGTGPYEQYF. The part of the CDR3 DNA that was read is TGTGCCAGCACCGGGACAGGTCCTTACGAG. The full variable domain, in which reference TRBV7-9 and TRBJ2-7 provide the parts outside the CDR3, is DTGVSQNPRHKITKRGQNVTFRCDPISEHNRLYWYRQTLGQGPEFLTYFQNEAQLEKSRLLSDRFSAERPKGSFSTLEIQRTEQGDSAMYLCASTGTGPYEQYFGPGTRLTVT.

This clone was seen more than once but under ten times. The read finishes 3 residues shy of the CDR3 end, and the germline J gene is used to complete it. The chain recombines TRBV2 with TRBJ2-3; 7 positions match TRBD2. CDR3 size: 15 residues. In germline, CDR1 is SNHLY, CDR2 FYNNEI. CDR3 protein: CASSPVNLAGETQYF. The sequenced CDR3 bases are TGTGCCAGCAGCCCGGTTAATCTGGCGGGGGAGACG. The full variable domain, its missing parts supplied by reference TRBV2 and TRBJ2-3, is EPEVTQTPSHQVTQMGQEVILRCVPISNHLYFYWYRQILGQKVEFLVSFYNNEISEKSEIFDDQFSVERPDGSNFTLKIRSTKLEDSAMYFCASSPVNLAGETQYFGPGTRLTVL.

This clone has at least ten counts. Sequencing ends 3 residues short of the CDR3 end; the germline J gene provides the rest. The gene calls are TRBV20-1 and TRBJ2-3; D possibly uses TRBD1 or TRBD2 (5 bases each). Germline CDR1 DFQATT, CDR2 SNEGSKA (reference sequence). The length of the CDR3 is 15 residues. Trimming took 6 bases from V and 4 from J, leaving 20 bases between them. The DNA read from the CDR3 is TGCAGTGCCGCCTACAGGAGAGGGTTTTCAGATACG. Its translation: CSAAYRRGFSDT. The full-length CDR3 reads as CSAAYRRGFSDTQYF.

In this sample, this clone turned up many times. The read is 3 residues too short to cover the CDR3 end, so that end is filled in from the germline J gene. This chain links TRBV11-2 with TRBJ2-1, with 8 bases lining up with TRBD2. CDR3 size: 14 residues. The germline CDR1 and CDR2 sequences are SGHAT and FQNNGV. V lost 5 bases to trimming and J lost 4 bases; unmatched junction nucleotides: 4. The CDR3 bases that were read are TGTGCCAGCAGCCCAGGACTAGCTTACAATGAG. As protein: CASSPGLAYNE. The full CDR3 sequence reads CASSPGLAYNEQFF.

In this sample, this clone turned up many times. The CDR3 extends 3 residues past the end of the read, so its final part is completed from the germline J gene. This chain uses TRBV11-3 with TRBJ2-1; weak D call: TRBD2 (5 bases). The CDR3 totals 15 residues. The germline V gene has CDR1 SGHNT and CDR2 YENEEA. The V end was cut by 4 bases, the J end by 4 bases, with 14 bases between. Here the CDR3 reads CASSSAGAGYNEQFF. The DNA read from the CDR3 is TGTGCCAGCAGCTCGGCGGGCGCAGGTTACAATGAG.

A note on this clone: The read ends 3 residues before the CDR3 terminus; that terminus is restored from the germline J gene. This same CDR3 is encoded by further DNA sequences in the sample. The chain carries TRBV7-6 and TRBJ1-3, with 12 bases lining up with TRBD1. CDR1 SGHVS and CDR2 FNYEAQ come from the germline V gene. The CDR3 contains 17 residues. V shed 4 bases and J 3 bases; nucleotides not matched to a gene: 7. The CDR3 reads CASSSNRDRGLGNTIYF. CDR3 bases read: TGTGCCAGCAGCTCAAACCGGGACAGGGGGCTTGGAAACACC.

This clone was seen repeatedly, ten times or more. The CDR3 end lies 3 residues beyond the end of the read and is filled in from the germline J gene. V usage is TRBV9 and J usage is TRBJ2-3; possible D gene TRBD1, 6 bases. From germline, CDR1 is SGDLS and CDR2 YYNGEE. The CDR3 spans 15 residues. The CDR3 sequence: CASSVAGQRNQPQYF. CDR3 DNA (partial): TGTGCCAGCAGCGTAGCTGGACAGCGCAATCAGCCG.

This clone has at least ten counts. The CDR3 goes on 3 residues after the read ends, and that part is filled in from the germline J gene. V and J are TRBV7-9 and TRBJ2-1; no firm D call. The germline V and J ends were trimmed by 2 bases and 4 bases, with 3 bases remaining between them. The CDR3 sequence is 12 residues long. Germline CDR1 and CDR2: SEHNR and FQNEAQ (reference sequence). Incomplete CDR3 DNA: TGTGCCAGCAGCTTACAATACAATGAG. Translating gives CASSLQYNE. The entire CDR3 sequence reads CASSLQYNEQFF.

This clone has a count of ten or more. The read comes to an end 3 residues before the CDR3 does, leaving the germline J gene to fill in the end. This chain links TRBV6-2 or TRBV6-3 with TRBJ1-5, with TRBD1 identical over 11 bases. V lost 7 bases to trimming and J lost 5 bases; unmatched junction nucleotides: 4. This CDR3 is built from 14 residues. Germline values: CDR1 MNHEY, CDR2 SVGEGT. The CDR3 DNA, read in part, is TGTGCCAGCATGGGGACAGGGGGATATCAGCCC. Translated: CASMGTGGYQP. The CDR3 in full is CASMGTGGYQPQHF.